Sequencing of this TCR beta chain was carried out in a study of identical twins. The CDR3 extends over 14 amino acids. The germline CDR1 and CDR2 sequences are SEHNR and FQNEAQ (reference sequence). Trimming took 8 bases from V and 0 from J; bases not matched to a gene: 6. TCRdb analysed the 5' RACE reads with MiXCR anew, one entry per CDR3 protein. The sample includes 1.5 million to 2 million distinct CDR3 sequences, roughly a third seen only once; the top ten take under 0.35%. This receptor was identified in a newborn girl in good health. The sample taken for sequencing was cord blood. The genes are TRBV7-9 and TRBJ2-7, with 8 bases fitting TRBD2. In DNA form, the CDR3 reads TGTGCCAGCGGCGTTAGCGGGGCCTCCTACGAGCAGTACTTC. Encoded protein: CASGVSGASYEQYF.